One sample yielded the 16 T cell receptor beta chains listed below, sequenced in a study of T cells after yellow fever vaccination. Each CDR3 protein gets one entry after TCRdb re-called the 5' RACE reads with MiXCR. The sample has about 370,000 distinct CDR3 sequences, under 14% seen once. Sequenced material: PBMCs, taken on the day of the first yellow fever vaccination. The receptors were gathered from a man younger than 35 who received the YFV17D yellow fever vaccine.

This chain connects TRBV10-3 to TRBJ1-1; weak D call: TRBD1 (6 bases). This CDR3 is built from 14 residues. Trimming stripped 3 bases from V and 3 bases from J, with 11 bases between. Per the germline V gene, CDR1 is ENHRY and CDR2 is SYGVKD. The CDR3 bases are TGTGCCATCAGTGAATCCGGGGGCTACACTGAAGCTTTCTTT. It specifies CAISESGGYTEAFF.

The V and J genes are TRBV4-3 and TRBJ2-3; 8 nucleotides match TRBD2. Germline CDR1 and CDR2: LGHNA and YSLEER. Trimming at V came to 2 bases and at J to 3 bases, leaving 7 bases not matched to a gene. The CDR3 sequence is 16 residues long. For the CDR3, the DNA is TGCGCCAGCAGCCAAAGAGCGGGGGCGGATACAGATACGCAGTATTTT. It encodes CASSQRAGADTDTQYF.

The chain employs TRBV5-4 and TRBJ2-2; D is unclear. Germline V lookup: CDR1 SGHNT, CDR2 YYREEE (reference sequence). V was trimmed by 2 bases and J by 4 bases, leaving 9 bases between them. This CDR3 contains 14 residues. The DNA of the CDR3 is TGTGCCAGCAGCTTTGGTACGCCCACCGGGGAGCTGTTTTTT. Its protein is CASSFGTPTGELFF.

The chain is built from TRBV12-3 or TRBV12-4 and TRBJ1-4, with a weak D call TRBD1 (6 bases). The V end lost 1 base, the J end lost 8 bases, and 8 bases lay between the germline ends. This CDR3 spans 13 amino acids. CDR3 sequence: CASSLDRAEKLFF. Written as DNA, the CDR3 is TGTGCCAGCAGTTTAGACAGGGCCGAAAAACTGTTTTTT.

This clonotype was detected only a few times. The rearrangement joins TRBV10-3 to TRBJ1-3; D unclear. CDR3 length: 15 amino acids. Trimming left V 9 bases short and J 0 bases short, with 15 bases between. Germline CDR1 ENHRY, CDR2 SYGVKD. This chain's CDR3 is CAMQSGDYSGNTIYF. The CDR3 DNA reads TGTGCCATGCAGTCAGGCGACTACTCTGGAAACACCATATATTTT.

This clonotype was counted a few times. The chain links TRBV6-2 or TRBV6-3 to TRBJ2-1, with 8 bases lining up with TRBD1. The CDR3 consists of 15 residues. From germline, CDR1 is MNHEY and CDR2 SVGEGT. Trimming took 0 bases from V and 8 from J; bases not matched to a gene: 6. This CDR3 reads CASSYSPGTGDEQFF. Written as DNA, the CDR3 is TGTGCCAGCAGTTACTCACCCGGGACAGGAGATGAGCAGTTCTTC.

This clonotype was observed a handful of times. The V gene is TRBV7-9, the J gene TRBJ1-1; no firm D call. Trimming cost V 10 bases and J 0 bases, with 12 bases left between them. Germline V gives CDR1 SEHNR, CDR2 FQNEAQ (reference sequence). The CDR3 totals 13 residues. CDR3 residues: CATVDGMNTEAFF. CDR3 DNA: TGTGCCACCGTGGACGGAATGAACACTGAAGCTTTCTTT.

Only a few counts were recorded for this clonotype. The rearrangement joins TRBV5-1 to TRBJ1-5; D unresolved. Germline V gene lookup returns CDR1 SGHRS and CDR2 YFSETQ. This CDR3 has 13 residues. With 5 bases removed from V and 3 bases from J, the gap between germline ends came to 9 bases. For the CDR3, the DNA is TGCGCCAGCAGGTCTGGGGTCAATCAGCCCCAGCATTTT. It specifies CASRSGVNQPQHF.

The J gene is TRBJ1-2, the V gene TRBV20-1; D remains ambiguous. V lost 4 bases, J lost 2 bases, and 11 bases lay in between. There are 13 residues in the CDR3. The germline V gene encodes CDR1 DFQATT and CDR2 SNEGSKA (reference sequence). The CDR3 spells CSAIRTGNYGYTF. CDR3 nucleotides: TGCAGTGCTATCCGGACGGGCAACTATGGCTACACCTTC.

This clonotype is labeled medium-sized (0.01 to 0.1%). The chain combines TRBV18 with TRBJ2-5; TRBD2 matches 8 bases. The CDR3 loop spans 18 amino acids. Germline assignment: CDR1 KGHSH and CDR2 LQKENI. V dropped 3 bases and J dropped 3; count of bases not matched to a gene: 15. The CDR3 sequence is CASSPKAYVVAGKETQYF. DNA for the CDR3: TGTGCCAGCTCACCGAAGGCCTACGTGGTAGCGGGGAAAGAGACCCAGTACTTC.

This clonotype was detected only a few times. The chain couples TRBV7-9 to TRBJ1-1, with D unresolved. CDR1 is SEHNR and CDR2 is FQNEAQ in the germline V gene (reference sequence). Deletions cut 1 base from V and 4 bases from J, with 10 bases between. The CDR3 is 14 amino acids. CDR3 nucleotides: TGTGCCAGCAGCTTAGTTTGGGGTGTCACTGAAGCTTTCTTT. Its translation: CASSLVWGVTEAFF.

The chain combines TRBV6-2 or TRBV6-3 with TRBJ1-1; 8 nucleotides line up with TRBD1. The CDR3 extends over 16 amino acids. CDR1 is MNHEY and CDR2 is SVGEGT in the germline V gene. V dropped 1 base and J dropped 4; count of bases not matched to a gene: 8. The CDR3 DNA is TGTGCCAGCAGTTACTTACTGGACAGGGCGACCACTGAAGCTTTCTTT. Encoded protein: CASSYLLDRATTEAFF.

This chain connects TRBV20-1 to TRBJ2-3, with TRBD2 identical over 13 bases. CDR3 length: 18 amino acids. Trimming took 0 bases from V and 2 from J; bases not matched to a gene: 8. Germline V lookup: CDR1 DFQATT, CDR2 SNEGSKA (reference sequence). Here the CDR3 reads CSARDSGGTSGATDTQYF. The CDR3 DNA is TGCAGTGCTAGAGATTCCGGCGGGACTAGCGGGGCCACAGATACGCAGTATTTT.

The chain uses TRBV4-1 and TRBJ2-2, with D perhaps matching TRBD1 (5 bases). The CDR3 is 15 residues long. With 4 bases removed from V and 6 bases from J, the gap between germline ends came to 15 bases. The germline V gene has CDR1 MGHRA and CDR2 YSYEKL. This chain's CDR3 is CASSLYYQGAGELFF. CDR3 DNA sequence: TGCGCCAGCAGCCTTTACTATCAAGGGGCCGGGGAGCTGTTTTTT.

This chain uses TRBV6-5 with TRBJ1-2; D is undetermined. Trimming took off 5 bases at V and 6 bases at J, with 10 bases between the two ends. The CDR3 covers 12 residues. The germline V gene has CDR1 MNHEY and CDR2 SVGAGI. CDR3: CASSHNGDGYTF. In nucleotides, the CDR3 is TGTGCCAGCAGTCACAACGGGGATGGCTACACCTTC.

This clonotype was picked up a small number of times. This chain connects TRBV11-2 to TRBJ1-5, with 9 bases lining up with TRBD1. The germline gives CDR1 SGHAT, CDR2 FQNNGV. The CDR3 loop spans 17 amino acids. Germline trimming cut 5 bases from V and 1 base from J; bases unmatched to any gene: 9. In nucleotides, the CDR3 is TGTGCCAGCAGCGCACGGACAGGGGTAGGGAGCAATCAGCCCCAGCATTTT. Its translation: CASSARTGVGSNQPQHF.